One sample yielded the 28 T cell receptor beta chains listed below, sequenced in a study of long-term antiretroviral therapy in people with HIV. Researchers report immunoSEQ v3.0 was run at survey level. Here immunoSEQ multiplex PCR was the method, and the copy in TCRdb shows in-frame clones only, minus some. Of about 22,000 clones listed, 75% to 85% are singletons. The specimen was unsorted PBMCs, collected 0.1 years before starting antiretroviral therapy. These TCRs come from a man aged 18 to 30 with HIV.

This clone has more than one count but fewer than ten. V usage is TRBV4-2 and J usage is TRBJ1-6; D remains unclear. The CDR3 runs 16 residues. Germline V gene lookup returns CDR1 LGHNA and CDR2 YNFKEQ. V was clipped by 0 bases and J by 0 bases, with 6 bases between them. For the CDR3, the DNA is TGTGCCAGCAGCCAAGAAGCGGGCTCCTATAATTCACCCCTCCACTTT. It is translated as CASSQEAGSYNSPLHF.

The gene calls are TRBV27 and TRBJ2-7; maybe TRBD1 (6 bases). Trimming shortened V by 10 bases and J by 5 bases, and 21 bases separated the two germline ends. Looked up from germline, CDR1 is MNHEY and CDR2 is SMNVEV (reference sequence). CDR3 length: 14 amino acids. CDR3 coding DNA: TGTGCCACCTCGCCAGGGACATATGGACACGAGCAGTACTTC. Translated, it gives CATSPGTYGHEQYF.

This rearrangement joins TRBV27 to TRBJ2-7, with TRBD2 as a possible D gene (6 bases). Looked up from germline, CDR1 is MNHEY and CDR2 is SMNVEV (reference sequence). The length of the CDR3 is 14 residues. The V end was cut by 5 bases, the J end by 2 bases, with 13 bases between. The CDR3 reads CASSPLWGAYEQYF. In DNA form, the CDR3 reads TGTGCCAGCAGTCCCCTCTGGGGGGCCTACGAGCAGTACTTC.

The chain has TRBV19 and TRBJ1-1; a possible D gene is TRBD1 (5 bases). The CDR3 consists of 16 residues. Germline V lookup: CDR1 LNHDA, CDR2 SQIVND (reference sequence). V was cut by 2 bases and J by 1 base, with 14 bases left in between. The CDR3 nucleotides are TGTGCCAGTAGTATAATCCCCAGGGAAACGAACACTGAAGCTTTCTTT. This gives the protein CASSIIPRETNTEAFF.

The chain has TRBV27 and TRBJ2-6, with D hard to call. Germline CDR1 is MNHEY and CDR2 is SMNVEV (reference sequence). CDR3 size: 15 residues. Trimming left V 4 bases short and J 0 bases short, with 7 bases between. The CDR3: CASSSWDSGANVLTF. CDR3 DNA: TGTGCCAGCAGTTCTTGGGACTCTGGGGCCAACGTCCTGACTTTC.

The rearrangement uses TRBV4-1 and TRBJ1-1; D gene ambiguous. The CDR3 is 13 amino acids. Germline CDR1 reads MGHRA; CDR2 reads YSYEKL. V was pared by 0 bases and J by 6 bases, with 8 bases between. For the CDR3, the DNA is TGCGCCAGCAGCCAAGAGGTGGGATCTGAAGCTTTCTTT. The encoded protein is CASSQEVGSEAFF.

This rearrangement joins TRBV5-1 to TRBJ2-7; TRBD1 might be the D (6 bases). This CDR3 has 15 amino acids. The V and J ends lost 4 bases and 9 bases respectively, with 23 bases between them. Germline V gives CDR1 SGHRS, CDR2 YFSETQ. As DNA, the CDR3 is TGCGCCAGCAGCGTGACGGGACAAGGCGGTACAATGCAGTACTTC. Protein: CASSVTGQGGTMQYF.

The chain recombines TRBV5-1 with TRBJ2-5; D remains ambiguous. The V end lost 2 bases, the J end lost 2 bases, and 4 bases lay between the germline ends. This CDR3 comprises 12 residues. Germline V gene sequence: CDR1 SGHRS, CDR2 YFSETQ. The CDR3 DNA sequence: TGCGCCAGCAGCTTACAACAAGAGACCCAGTACTTC. This codes for CASSLQQETQYF. The full variable domain, its missing parts supplied by reference TRBV5-1 and TRBJ2-5, is KAGVTQTPRYLIKTRGQQVTLSCSPISGHRSVSWYQQTPGQGLQFLFEYFSETQRNKGNFPGRFSGRQFSNSRSEMNVSTLELGDSALYLCASSLQQETQYFGPGTRLLVL.

CDR3 DNA: TGTGCCAGCAGCCCCGGAGACCGGGGGGAGGAGACCCAGTACTTC. Translation: CASSPGDRGEETQYF. This chain connects TRBV13 to TRBJ2-5, with 7 positions matching TRBD2. Germline V gene lookup returns CDR1 PRHDT and CDR2 FYEKMQ (reference sequence). Trimming cost V 5 bases and J 5 bases; bases outside gene matches: 11. The CDR3 covers 15 residues. The entire variable domain, with the rest obtained from reference TRBV13 and TRBJ2-5, is as follows: AAGVIQSPRHLIKEKRETATLKCYPIPRHDTVYWYQQGPGQDPQFLISFYEKMQSDKGSIPDRFSAQQFSDYHSELNMSSLELGDSALYFCASSPGDRGEETQYFGPGTRLLVL.

The rearrangement uses TRBV7-9 and TRBJ1-1, with D uncertain. Germline CDR1 is SEHNR and CDR2 is FQNEAQ (reference sequence). V dropped 4 bases and J dropped 3 bases, with 15 bases sitting between them. The CDR3 loop spans 15 amino acids. The CDR3 DNA is TGTGCCAGCAGCTCCCCCTATGGAAGGGACACTGAAGCTTTCTTT. Its protein is CASSSPYGRDTEAFF. Full variable domain (rest looked up from reference TRBV7-9 and TRBJ1-1): DTGVSQNPRHKITKRGQNVTFRCDPISEHNRLYWYRQTLGQGPEFLTYFQNEAQLEKSRLLSDRFSAERPKGSFSTLEIQRTEQGDSAMYLCASSSPYGRDTEAFFGQGTRLTVV.

The chain links TRBV28 to TRBJ2-7, with 8 positions matching TRBD1. The V segment lost 5 bases and the J segment 3 bases; nucleotides outside the gene matches: 3. The germline V gene has CDR1 MDHEN and CDR2 SYDVKM. The CDR3 consists of 13 residues. CDR3 bases: TGTGCCAGCAGTATAGGGACAGGCTACGAGCAGTACTTC. Amino acid sequence: CASSIGTGYEQYF.

The chain links TRBV7-2 to TRBJ2-1, with D uncertain. V was shortened by 1 base and J by 4 bases, with 8 bases between the two germline ends. The CDR3 is 14 residues long. Germline CDR1 reads SGHTA; CDR2 reads FQGNSA. CDR3 nucleotides: TGTGCCAGCAGCTTAGGTCGACGGTACAATGAGCAGTTCTTC. Translated, it gives CASSLGRRYNEQFF.

This chain joins TRBV7-9 and TRBJ2-7; D is unresolved. The CDR3 has 15 amino acids. Trimming left V 7 bases short and J 0 bases short, with 16 bases between. Germline CDR1 SEHNR, CDR2 FQNEAQ (reference sequence). Written as DNA, the CDR3 is TGTGCCAGCAATCCTATTACAATGGTCTCCTACGAGCAGTACTTC. Protein sequence: CASNPITMVSYEQYF.

This rearrangement joins TRBV15 to TRBJ1-4; a weak D match, TRBD1 (5 bases). The CDR3 extends over 14 amino acids. Trimming shortened V by 5 bases and J by 2 bases, and 9 bases separated the two germline ends. Germline V CDR1 and CDR2: LNHNV, YYDKDF (reference sequence). CDR3 DNA: TGTGCCACCAGCGGCAGGGAGACTAATGAAAAACTGTTTTTT. Translated, it gives CATSGRETNEKLFF.

The chain couples TRBV9 to TRBJ2-1; TRBD2 might be the D (6 bases). The V end was cut by 3 bases, the J end by 6 bases, with 25 bases between. CDR1 is SGDLS and CDR2 is YYNGEE in the germline V gene. The CDR3 spans 18 residues. Here the CDR3 reads CASSALTGRSALTNEQFF. The CDR3 nucleotides read TGTGCCAGCAGCGCCCTCACTGGGAGGTCCGCCCTGACCAATGAGCAGTTCTTC.

V and J are TRBV7-6 and TRBJ2-2, with D uncertain. V dropped 1 base and J dropped 5 bases, with 11 bases sitting between them. The length of the CDR3 is 15 residues. Germline V CDR1 and CDR2: SGHVS, FNYEAQ. CDR3 in amino acids: CASSLDVVFTGELFF. The CDR3 DNA reads as TGTGCCAGCAGCTTAGATGTCGTCTTTACCGGGGAGCTGTTTTTT.

The V gene is TRBV5-1, the J gene TRBJ2-3; perhaps TRBD2 as D (5 bases). The CDR3 sequence is 16 residues long. V shed 1 base and J shed 3 bases, with 15 bases lying between them. Germline V gene lookup returns CDR1 SGHRS and CDR2 YFSETQ. CDR3 region: CASSLSGSWGTDTQYF. The CDR3, as DNA: TGCGCCAGCAGCTTGAGTGGGAGTTGGGGAACAGATACGCAGTATTTT.

This clone was seen once. The chain couples TRBV7-9 to TRBJ2-7; TRBD2 matches 11 bases. Trimming took 5 bases from V and 1 from J; bases not matched to a gene: 7. The CDR3 extends over 16 amino acids. The V gene's germline CDR1 is SEHNR and CDR2 FQNEAQ (reference sequence). CDR3 sequence: CASSTGTSGRSYEQYF. CDR3 nucleotide sequence: TGTGCCAGCAGCACGGGGACTAGCGGAAGATCCTACGAGCAGTACTTC.

The chain recombines TRBV9 with TRBJ2-1; the D is unclear. CDR3 length equals 13 residues. V was clipped by 0 bases and J by 11 bases, with 12 bases between them. CDR1 and CDR2 from the germline V gene are SGDLS and YYNGEE. The CDR3 DNA reads as TGTGCCAGCAGCGTAGACGGTTCGTCGAAGCAGTTCTTC. It specifies CASSVDGSSKQFF.

This clone has only one observation. The chain carries TRBV5-4 and TRBJ2-5; perhaps D is TRBD1 or TRBD2 (5 bases each). The germline CDR1 and CDR2 sequences are SGHNT and YYREEE (reference sequence). The CDR3 has 15 amino acids. V dropped 5 bases and J dropped 4 bases, with 18 bases sitting between them. The CDR3 reads CASSRGPGPRETQYF. CDR3 DNA sequence: TGTGCCAGCAGTCGAGGGCCGGGACCACGAGAGACCCAGTACTTC.

This rearrangement joins TRBV2 to TRBJ1-5; D is unresolved. Germline CDR1 is SNHLY and CDR2 is FYNNEI. V was cut by 3 bases and J by 0 bases, with 15 bases left in between. The CDR3 covers 17 residues. Written as DNA, the CDR3 is TGTGCCAGCAGTGAGGTGGGATCGCCCTTTAGCAATCAGCCCCAGCATTTT. This encodes CASSEVGSPFSNQPQHF.

The chain is built from TRBV5-1 and TRBJ2-5, with TRBD1 matching 10 bases. The J call could be wrong; TRBJ2-7 is a better fit for the DNA end. The CDR3 loop spans 15 amino acids. Per germline, CDR1 SGHRS and CDR2 YFSETQ. The DNA for the CDR3 is TGCGCCAGCAGCTTGGTAGGGACAGGGGTCGACGAGCAGTACTTC. Its protein product is CASSLVGTGVDEQYF.

The V call is TRBV19, the J call TRBJ1-2, with D maybe TRBD1 (6 bases). V lost 3 bases to trimming and J lost 8 bases, with 10 bases between them. Germline assignment: CDR1 LNHDA and CDR2 SQIVND (reference sequence). This CDR3 is built from 12 residues. DNA for the CDR3: TGTGCCAGTAGTATCTACAGGGACGGCTACACCTTC. Its protein is CASSIYRDGYTF.

The rearrangement links TRBV30 to TRBJ1-4; no clear D gene. The CDR3 sequence is 14 residues long. The V end was cut by 1 base, the J end by 0 bases, with 6 bases between. The germline V gene has CDR1 GTSNPN and CDR2 SVGIG (reference sequence). CDR3 sequence: CAWSGTATNEKLFF. For the CDR3, the DNA is TGTGCCTGGAGTGGGACGGCAACTAATGAAAAACTGTTTTTT.

This clone was seen a few times. The chain uses TRBV6-5 and TRBJ1-2; D is ambiguous. Germline V CDR1 and CDR2: MNHEY, SVGAGI. This CDR3 is 11 amino acids long. V lost 0 bases, J lost 10 bases, and 6 bases lay in between. This CDR3 is CASSYSMDYTF. CDR3 coding DNA: TGTGCCAGCAGTTACTCGATGGACTACACCTTC.

The chain has TRBV2 and TRBJ2-3, with TRBD2 matching 14 bases. The ends lost 6 bases at V and 0 bases at J; junction bases unmatched: 11. The germline V gene has CDR1 SNHLY and CDR2 FYNNEI. The CDR3 has 19 amino acids. The CDR3 sequence is CASSLGLAGGLSSTDTQYF. For the CDR3, the DNA is TGTGCCAGCAGCCTCGGACTAGCGGGAGGTCTATCTAGCACAGATACGCAGTATTTT.

In its sample, this clone was seen once. The chain carries TRBV2 and TRBJ2-1; D unresolved. The germline V and J ends were trimmed by 7 bases and 10 bases, with 11 bases remaining between them. Germline CDR1 reads SNHLY; CDR2 reads FYNNEI. CDR3 length: 11 amino acids. The CDR3 region has the DNA TGTGCCAGCACCCCCCGGCGGGAGCAGTTCTTC. Its protein product is CASTPRREQFF.

The V and J genes are TRBV2 and TRBJ2-7, with 7 bases matching TRBD1. The CDR3 consists of 14 residues. Unmatched junction bases numbered 8, after V lost 6 bases and J lost 3 bases. Germline CDR1 SNHLY, CDR2 FYNNEI. The CDR3 loop is CASSIQGTLYEQYF. The CDR3 DNA sequence: TGTGCCAGCAGCATACAGGGGACCCTCTACGAGCAGTACTTC.